This is a list of T cell receptor beta chains from one sample in a study of glioma-infiltrating T cells after dendritic cell vaccination. The table came from immunoSEQ multiplex PCR; TCRdb's copy has only in-frame clones and leaves some out. The sample records 85,000 to 95,000 clones, around 86% being singletons. This specimen was blood, taken before dendritic cell vaccination. Source of these receptors: a human donor with glioblastoma. Both conserved end residues are part of each CDR3. D genes are given only for firm matches. The size field is filled for only some rows; it gives once, few, many or a size class.

d_call,v_call,j_call,cdr3_length,clone_size,cdr3_aa,cdr3_nt
TRBD1,TRBV19,TRBJ2-7,13,-,CASSERTGLKQYF,TGTGCCAGTAGCGAGAGGACAGGGCTGAAGCAGTACTTC
-,TRBV25-1,TRBJ1-4,12,-,CASSEYSEKLFF,TGTGCCAGCAGTGAATACAGTGAAAAACTGTTTTTT
TRBD1,TRBV6-5,TRBJ1-6,15,few,CASSYSQGDNSPLHF,TGTGCCAGCAGTTACTCGCAGGGGGATAATTCACCCCTCCACTTT
TRBD1,TRBV27,TRBJ1-5,16,-,CASSPGTGFSNQPQHF,TGTGCCAGCAGTCCAGGGACAGGGTTTAGCAATCAGCCCCAGCATTTT
TRBD1,TRBV29-1,TRBJ2-5,14,-,CSVEDWDRGQTQYF,TGCAGCGTTGAAGATTGGGACAGGGGTCAGACCCAGTACTTC
-,TRBV2,TRBJ2-2,15,-,CASRMGQANTGELFF,TGTGCCAGCAGGATGGGGCAGGCGAACACCGGGGAGCTGTTTTTT
-,TRBV10-3,TRBJ2-7,14,-,CAISESAESYEQYF,TGTGCCATCAGTGAGTCCGCGGAGTCCTACGAGCAGTACTTC
-,TRBV4-3,TRBJ2-1,15,-,CASSQVASPYNEQFF,TGCGCCAGCAGCCAAGTTGCGTCCCCCTACAATGAGCAGTTCTTC
-,TRBV7-9,TRBJ1-5,15,-,CASSLALGTPGPQHF,TGTGCCAGCAGCTTAGCCCTCGGGACACCCGGACCCCAGCATTTT
TRBD2,TRBV4-1,TRBJ2-5,14,-,CASSLSGTTETQYF,TGCGCCAGCAGCCTTTCCGGGACTACGGAGACCCAGTACTTC
-,TRBV4-1,TRBJ1-1,17,once,CASSQVGGGFTNTEAFF,TGCGCCAGCAGCCAAGTAGGTGGCGGTTTTACGAACACTGAAGCTTTCTTT
-,TRBV6-1,TRBJ2-1,14,-,CASTYGGSYNEQFF,TGTGCCAGCACTTACGGGGGCTCCTACAATGAGCAGTTCTTC
-,TRBV5-6,TRBJ1-5,14,-,CASSVVGSNQPQHF,TGTGCCAGCAGCGTCGTGGGCAGCAATCAGCCCCAGCATTTT
TRBD1,TRBV15,TRBJ1-5,16,-,CATSRGQGLRNQPQHF,TGTGCCACCAGCAGAGGACAGGGGTTGCGCAATCAGCCCCAGCATTTT
-,TRBV15,TRBJ2-7,15,-,CATRSIGERTYEQYF,TGTGCCACCCGCTCGATTGGGGAGAGGACCTACGAGCAGTACTTC
-,TRBV5-1,TRBJ2-5,15,-,CASSFYALEGETQYF,TGCGCCAGCAGCTTCTACGCTCTGGAGGGGGAGACCCAGTACTTC
-,TRBV27,TRBJ1-5,13,once,CASSFRGSQPQHF,TGTGCCAGCAGTTTTCGGGGGAGTCAGCCCCAGCATTTT
-,TRBV5-1,TRBJ1-1,14,-,CASSLRVMNTKAFF,TGCGCCAGCAGCTTGCGGGTGATGAACACTAAAGCTTTCTTT
TRBD1,TRBV6-5,TRBJ1-1,13,-,CASSGTANTEAFF,TGTGCCAGCAGTGGGACAGCGAACACTGAAGCTTTCTTT
TRBD1,TRBV9,TRBJ1-1,15,once,CASSDPGTGVTEAFF,TGTGCCAGCAGCGACCCCGGGACAGGGGTCACTGAAGCTTTCTTT